What follows are 27 T cell receptor beta chains derived from one specimen sequenced in a study of cytomegalovirus exposure and HLA in healthy donors listed by TCRdb under 2017. Libraries were prepared through the immunoSEQ multiplex PCR assay. The multiplex PCR relied on a mix of 60 forward primers for TCR Vbeta segments and 13 reverse primers for TCR Jbeta segments. TCRdb mirrors the immuneACCESS table, restricted to in-frame sequences. Some clones are absent from its copies; in checked studies, under half trace to an unresolved V gene, and the reason for the others is unknown. Here the sample has about 130,000 clones; around 63% occur a single time. The ten largest make up about 1.5% of the sample. The specimen sequenced was PBMCs. These receptors originate from a human donor in good health.

The chain carries TRBV28 and TRBJ2-7; 11 nucleotides line up with TRBD2. The CDR3 extends over 16 amino acids. Germline V gives CDR1 MDHEN, CDR2 SYDVKM. The J segment lost 6 bases and the V segment lost 2 bases, leaving 9 bases of the junction unmatched. This CDR3 reads CASSLLVAGGLSEQYF. CDR3 in DNA: TGTGCCAGCAGTTTACTAGTAGCGGGAGGGTTGAGCGAGCAGTACTTC.

This clone was counted only a few times. V usage is TRBV12-2 and J usage is TRBJ1-4. TRBV12-2 is marked as a pseudogene. The CDR3 contains 15 residues. The CDR3, as DNA: TGTGCAAGTCGCAGTGGGGGGGGTTTTTGTGCGAAACTGTTTTTT. This encodes CASRSGGGFCAKLFF.

The rearrangement links TRBV7-7 to TRBJ2-2, with 11 bases that match TRBD2. V was pared by 6 bases and J by 5 bases, with 8 bases of the junction left unmatched. The CDR3 contains 16 residues. CDR1 SSHAT and CDR2 FNYEAQ come from the germline V gene (reference sequence). The CDR3 spells CASSPLAGGGTGELFF. The CDR3, as DNA: TGTGCCAGCAGTCCCCTAGCGGGAGGTGGAACCGGGGAGCTGTTTTTT.

The chain has TRBV7-3 and TRBJ2-1; TRBD1 is a possible D gene (6 bases). This CDR3 region has 13 residues. The germline V gene encodes CDR1 SGHTA and CDR2 FQGTGA. The V end was cut by 1 base, the J end by 13 bases, with 14 bases between. CDR3 sequence reads: CASSLIPGQFQFF. CDR3 nucleotides: TGTGCCAGCAGCTTAATCCCGGGACAATTCCAGTTCTTC.

The chain combines TRBV11-2 with TRBJ2-3, with TRBD2 matching 10 bases. V shed 4 bases and J 4 bases; nucleotides not matched to a gene: 8. Germline CDR1 is SGHAT and CDR2 is FQNNGV. There are 16 residues in the CDR3. This chain's CDR3 is CASSSPLAGAADTQYF. CDR3 nucleotides: TGTGCCAGCAGCTCTCCTCTAGCGGGAGCGGCAGATACGCAGTATTTT.

The chain combines TRBV19 with TRBJ1-2, with 10 bases lining up with TRBD1. CDR3 length: 16 amino acids. CDR1 LNHDA and CDR2 SQIVND come from the germline V gene (reference sequence). The trim removed 6 bases at V and 7 bases at J, leaving 14 bases unmatched. Here the CDR3 reads CASSILPGQGRSGYTF. The CDR3 DNA follows: TGTGCCAGTAGCATACTCCCGGGACAGGGGCGGAGTGGCTACACCTTC.

The V call is TRBV10-3, the J call TRBJ1-5; D remains unclear. Germline lookup yields CDR1 ENHRY and CDR2 SYGVKD. The CDR3 is 14 residues long. The ends were cut back, 2 bases at V and 0 bases at J, with 5 bases in the middle. The CDR3 coding sequence is TGTGCCATCAGTGAGGACTATAGCAATCAGCCCCAGCATTTT. Translating gives CAISEDYSNQPQHF.

This chain uses TRBV7-2 with TRBJ2-5; 10 bases are shared with TRBD2. This CDR3 has 17 residues. The V segment lost 3 bases and the J segment 5 bases; nucleotides outside the gene matches: 12. Germline V gives CDR1 SGHTA, CDR2 FQGNSA. This CDR3 reads CASSLGGASGSGETQYF. The CDR3 nucleotides read TGTGCCAGCAGCTTGGGGGGGGCTAGCGGGAGTGGGGAGACCCAGTACTTC.

The rearrangement uses TRBV6-5 and TRBJ1-1; TRBD1 is a possible D gene (6 bases). The V end was cut by 0 bases, the J end by 4 bases, with 6 bases between. Germline V lookup: CDR1 MNHEY, CDR2 SVGAGI. CDR3 length: 13 amino acids. The CDR3 loop reads CASSYSTGTEAFF. The CDR3 coding sequence is TGTGCCAGCAGTTACTCGACAGGCACTGAAGCTTTCTTT.

The V gene is TRBV7-2, the J gene TRBJ2-7, with TRBD2 as a possible D gene (7 bases). The CDR3 sequence is 16 residues long. Germline-derived CDR1 and CDR2 are SGHTA and FQGNSA. Trimming pared 4 bases from V and 0 bases from J, leaving 16 bases between. CDR3 coding DNA: TGTGCCAGCAGCTCCCCGGGGGGCGGAAGCTCCTACGAGCAGTACTTC. It encodes CASSSPGGGSSYEQYF.

The chain combines TRBV13 with TRBJ2-7, with D tentatively TRBD2 (5 bases). In germline, CDR1 is PRHDT, CDR2 FYEKMQ (reference sequence). The ends were cut back, 0 bases at V and 3 bases at J, with 12 bases in the middle. The CDR3 contains 15 residues. The CDR3 nucleotides read TGTGCCAGCAGCTTAGGCCTTGTGGGAGACTACGAGCAGTACTTC. The encoded protein is CASSLGLVGDYEQYF. Full variable domain (missing parts from reference TRBV13 and TRBJ2-7): AAGVIQSPRHLIKEKRETATLKCYPIPRHDTVYWYQQGPGQDPQFLISFYEKMQSDKGSIPDRFSAQQFSDYHSELNMSSLELGDSALYFCASSLGLVGDYEQYFGPGTRLTVT.

This chain joins TRBV28 and TRBJ2-3; 8 bases agree with TRBD2. V dropped 4 bases and J dropped 0; count of bases not matched to a gene: 6. Germline lookup yields CDR1 MDHEN and CDR2 SYDVKM. The CDR3 runs 16 residues. DNA for the CDR3: TGTGCCAGCAGTTCGGGACTAGGCAAAAGCACAGATACGCAGTATTTT. Protein product: CASSSGLGKSTDTQYF.

The J gene is TRBJ2-1, the V gene TRBV27; TRBD2 agrees at 7 bases. With 3 bases clipped from V and 4 bases from J, the junction kept 3 bases outside the gene matches. The length of the CDR3 is 14 residues. CDR1 and CDR2 from the germline V gene are MNHEY and SMNVEV (reference sequence). The CDR3 reads CASSFPGGYNEQFF. The CDR3 region has the DNA TGTGCCAGCAGTTTCCCCGGGGGGTACAATGAGCAGTTCTTC.

In DNA, the CDR3 is TGTGCCAGTTCCCCGGGACTAGATTTCAATGAGCAGTTCTTC. Residues: CASSPGLDFNEQFF. V gene TRBV7-7 combines with J gene TRBJ2-1; 8 bases line up with TRBD2. This CDR3 has 14 residues. The J segment lost 6 bases and the V segment lost 9 bases, leaving 10 bases of the junction unmatched. Germline lookup yields CDR1 SSHAT and CDR2 FNYEAQ (reference sequence).

The chain combines TRBV2 with TRBJ1-5; tentative D call: TRBD1 (6 bases). CDR1 SNHLY and CDR2 FYNNEI come from the germline V gene. The CDR3 contains 16 residues. V was shortened by 4 bases and J by 0 bases, with 13 bases between the two germline ends. The DNA of the CDR3 is TGTGCCAGCAGTGGGGGCAGGGGATTTAGCAATCAGCCCCAGCATTTT. Amino acid sequence: CASSGGRGFSNQPQHF.

The rearrangement joins TRBV11-2 to TRBJ2-2; D is possibly TRBD2 (5 bases). Trimming stripped 5 bases from V and 5 bases from J, with 18 bases between. Germline V gives CDR1 SGHAT, CDR2 FQNNGV. The CDR3 extends over 16 amino acids. CDR3 region: CASSPGVGVETGELFF. As DNA, the CDR3 is TGTGCCAGCAGCCCCGGGGTTGGGGTCGAAACCGGGGAGCTGTTTTTT.

The chain carries TRBV4-1 and TRBJ2-2, with D possibly being TRBD1 (6 bases). CDR1 and CDR2 (germline): MGHRA, YSYEKL. This CDR3 has 15 amino acids. V shed 6 bases and J shed 0 bases, with 11 bases lying between them. In DNA, the CDR3 is TGCGCCAGCAGGACGGACAGTCCGAACACCGGGGAGCTGTTTTTT. This translates into CASRTDSPNTGELFF.

The rearrangement links TRBV15 to TRBJ2-3; 8 bases agree with TRBD2. Germline V gene data show CDR1 as LNHNV and CDR2 as YYDKDF (reference sequence). V was pared by 7 bases and J by 4 bases, with 7 bases of the junction left unmatched. CDR3 length: 14 residues. The CDR3 bases are TGTGCCACCACAGCGGGAGTCGGGGCAGATACGCAGTATTTT. Residues: CATTAGVGADTQYF.

This rearrangement joins TRBV7-2 to TRBJ1-1, with D perhaps matching TRBD1 (6 bases). The germline V gene encodes CDR1 SGHTA and CDR2 FQGNSA. V lost 1 base to trimming and J lost 5 bases, with 17 bases between them. This CDR3 is built from 16 residues. CDR3 sequence (DNA): TGTGCCAGCAGCTTAGGGGTACAGGGTGTATGGACTGAAGCTTTCTTT. Translating it yields CASSLGVQGVWTEAFF.

This clone appeared a few times. V gene TRBV7-8 combines with J gene TRBJ2-7, with TRBD1 matching 10 bases. The germline V gene has CDR1 SGHVS and CDR2 FQNEAQ. The CDR3 length is 13 residues. With 7 bases clipped from V and 7 bases from J, the junction kept 7 bases outside the gene matches. CDR3 bases: TGTGCCAGCACGCTGACAGGGGGCCGGGAGCAGTACTTC. Its translation is CASTLTGGREQYF.

DNA of the CDR3: TGCAGCGCTCAGTACCCACAGGGGGCGGATGGCAATCAGCCCCAGCATTTT. Translated: CSAQYPQGADGNQPQHF. The chain carries TRBV29-1 and TRBJ1-5, with TRBD1 matching over 9 bases. The ends lost 7 bases at V and 2 bases at J; junction bases unmatched: 15. Per germline, CDR1 SQVTM and CDR2 ANQGSEA. The CDR3 spans 17 residues.

This clone was picked up a small number of times. In DNA, the CDR3 is TGTGCCAGCAGCCGACAAAGCTCTGGAAACACCATATATTTT. Translation gives CASSRQSSGNTIYF. The rearrangement links TRBV6-1 to TRBJ1-3; D is uncertain. The germline V gene has CDR1 MNHNS and CDR2 SASEGT. The ends were cut back, 6 bases at V and 0 bases at J, with 9 bases in the middle. The CDR3 runs to 14 residues.

The genes are TRBV2 and TRBJ2-5, with a possible D match to TRBD1 (6 bases). CDR3 length: 11 residues. Trimming stripped 1 base from V and 10 bases from J, with 7 bases between. Germline V gives CDR1 SNHLY, CDR2 FYNNEI. The CDR3 sequence is CASSEGGHQYF. CDR3 DNA: TGTGCCAGCAGTGAAGGGGGGCACCAGTACTTC. The whole variable domain, remainder taken from reference TRBV2 and TRBJ2-5, is EPEVTQTPSHQVTQMGQEVILRCVPISNHLYFYWYRQILGQKVEFLVSFYNNEISEKSEIFDDQFSVERPDGSNFTLKIRSTKLEDSAMYFCASSEGGHQYFGPGTRLLVL.

The chain carries TRBV19 and TRBJ2-7, with TRBD2 identical over 9 bases. Germline loops: CDR1 LNHDA, CDR2 SQIVND (reference sequence). V lost 4 bases and J lost 9; bases outside the gene matches: 13. The CDR3 is made up of 15 amino acids. For the CDR3, the DNA is TGTGCCAGTAGTACTTCAGCTAGCGGGGCCCTGGGGCAGTACTTC. Amino acids: CASSTSASGALGQYF.

This clone turned up a few times. This chain links TRBV4-3 with TRBJ1-1; D gene uncertain. Germline lookup yields CDR1 LGHNA and CDR2 YSLEER. The CDR3 is 14 residues long. V gave up 0 bases and J gave up 1 base, with 6 bases separating them. The CDR3 spells CASSQDSGNTEAFF. The CDR3 coding sequence is TGCGCCAGCAGCCAAGATTCGGGGAACACTGAAGCTTTCTTT.

The chain employs TRBV6-5 and TRBJ2-7; 7 bases line up with TRBD2. The germline gives CDR1 MNHEY, CDR2 SVGAGI. The CDR3 covers 14 residues. V shed 7 bases and J 7 bases; nucleotides not matched to a gene: 13. The CDR3 protein is CASNNPGLPTEQYF. The CDR3, as DNA: TGTGCCAGCAATAATCCGGGACTACCGACGGAGCAGTACTTC.

V gene TRBV5-1 combines with J gene TRBJ2-3, with 8 nucleotides matching TRBD1. Germline V CDR1 and CDR2: SGHRS, YFSETQ. Trimming at V came to 3 bases and at J to 0 bases, leaving 6 bases not matched to a gene. This CDR3 contains 16 residues. The CDR3 coding sequence is TGCGCCAGCAGCTGGACAGGGACTGAGAGCACAGATACGCAGTATTTT. It yields the protein CASSWTGTESTDTQYF.